The present entry profiles one TCR beta chain with its context. Its specificity is not known. The CDR3 has 14 amino acids. V lost 0 bases and J 4 bases, leaving 7 bases between the germline ends. Looked up from germline, CDR1 is ENHRY and CDR2 is SYGVKD. This record belongs to a study of CD4 T cells in relation to SARS-CoV-2 and coronaviruses. On the study more broadly: The HLA restriction of the shared crossreactive spike epitopes was mapped.

The unexposed donors gave CD4+ T cells in about 2010-2018, prior to COVID-19. Cryopreserved PBMCs were CD4-enriched, then split into naive and memory cells. The method was immunoSEQ multiplex PCR; TCRdb's version includes in-frame clones alone and lacks a portion of them. The sample gives around 70,000 clones, around 86% of which show up once; about 1.6% is in the top ten. Broader study findings: Monoreactive clones expanded significantly more to SARS-CoV-2 than crossreactive clones did. In roughly 65% of donors, memory CD4+ clonotypes crossrecognized SARS-CoV-2 and at least one common cold coronavirus spike.

V is TRBV10-3 and J is TRBJ2-1; TRBD2 might be the D (5 bases). The material sequenced was memory CD4+ T cells from PBMCs. This clonotype originated in a human donor in good health. The CDR3 nucleotides read TGTGCCATCAGTGAGTCGGACTCGTACAATGAGCAGTTCTTC. Amino acids: CAISESDSYNEQFF.